This T cell receptor (beta chain) comes out of a study of cytomegalovirus exposure and HLA in healthy donors. Study context: Early released data comprised 80 million or so unique TCRs from HLA-typed donors. Just over 80% of 300 to 450 genotyped donors fell in the Caucasian-associated ancestry cluster.

Turning to this clone: Its specificity is not known.

V was clipped by 7 bases and J by 5 bases; unmatched bases: 10. The CDR3 totals 15 residues. Germline loops: CDR1 MNHNS, CDR2 SASEGT. The study's findings and limits: In a later analysis, across HLA loci, associated TCR counts were highest for DRB1, lowest for HLA-C. Later on, an analysis tied approximately 15,000 TCR beta sequences to HLA alleles at 0.05 false discovery rate.

Amplification used 60 Vbeta primers and 13 Jbeta primers. The data were produced by immunoSEQ multiplex PCR, yet TCRdb's version contains in-frame clones alone and is incomplete. This sample carries approximately 150,000 clones, about 80% of them seen once, and the ten largest clones take around 2%. This receptor was identified in a woman between 35 and 50 years old in good health and CMV-seronegative. The sample consisted of PBMCs. The V and J genes are TRBV6-1 and TRBJ2-1, with 8 positions matching TRBD2. CDR3 region: CASIRSGLVHNEQFF. The CDR3 nucleotides read TGTGCCAGCATTAGGTCGGGACTAGTACACAATGAGCAGTTCTTC.